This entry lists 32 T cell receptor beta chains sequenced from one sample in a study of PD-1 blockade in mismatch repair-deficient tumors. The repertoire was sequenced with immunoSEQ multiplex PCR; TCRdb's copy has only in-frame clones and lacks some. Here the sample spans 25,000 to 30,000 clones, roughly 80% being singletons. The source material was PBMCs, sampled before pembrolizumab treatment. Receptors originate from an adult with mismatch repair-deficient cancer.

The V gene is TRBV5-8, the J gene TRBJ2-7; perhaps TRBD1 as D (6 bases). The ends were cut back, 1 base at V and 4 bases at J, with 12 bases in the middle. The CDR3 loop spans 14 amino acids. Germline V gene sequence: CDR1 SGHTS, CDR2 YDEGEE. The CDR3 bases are TGTGCCAGCAGCTTGTCACAGGGAAAATACGAGCAGTACTTC. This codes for CASSLSQGKYEQYF.

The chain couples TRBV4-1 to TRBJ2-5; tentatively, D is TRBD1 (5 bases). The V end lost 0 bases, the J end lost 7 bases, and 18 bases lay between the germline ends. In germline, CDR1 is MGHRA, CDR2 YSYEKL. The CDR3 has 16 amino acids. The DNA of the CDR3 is TGCGCCAGCAGCCAAGAACGGTCCAGGGCAAGATCGACCCAGTACTTC. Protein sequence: CASSQERSRARSTQYF.

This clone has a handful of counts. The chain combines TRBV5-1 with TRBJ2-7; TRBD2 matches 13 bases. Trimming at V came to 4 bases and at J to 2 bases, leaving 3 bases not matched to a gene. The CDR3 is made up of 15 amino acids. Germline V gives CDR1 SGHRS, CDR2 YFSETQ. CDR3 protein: CASSLTSGRAYEQYF. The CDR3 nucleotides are TGCGCCAGCAGCCTCACTAGCGGGAGGGCCTACGAGCAGTACTTC.

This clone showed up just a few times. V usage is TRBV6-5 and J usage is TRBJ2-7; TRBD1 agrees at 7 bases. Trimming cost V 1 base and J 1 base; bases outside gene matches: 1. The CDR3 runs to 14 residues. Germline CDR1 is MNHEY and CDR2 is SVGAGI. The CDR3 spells CASSYYRGSYEQYF. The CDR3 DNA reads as TGTGCCAGCAGTTACTACAGGGGATCCTACGAGCAGTACTTC.

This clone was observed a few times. CDR3 in amino acids: CAISESKTSATYEQYF. The CDR3, as DNA: TGTGCCATCAGTGAGTCGAAGACTAGCGCAACCTACGAGCAGTACTTC. This sequence joins TRBV10-3 and TRBJ2-7; 8 bases fit TRBD2. Germline CDR1 reads ENHRY; CDR2 reads SYGVKD. CDR3 size: 16 residues. V lost 0 bases, J lost 2 bases, and 6 bases stayed unmatched.

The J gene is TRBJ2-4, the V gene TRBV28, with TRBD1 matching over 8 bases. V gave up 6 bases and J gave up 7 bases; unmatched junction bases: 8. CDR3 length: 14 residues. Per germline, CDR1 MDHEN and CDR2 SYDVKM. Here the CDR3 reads CASSPGGAGNIQYF. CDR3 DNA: TGTGCCAGCAGCCCAGGGGGCGCGGGGAACATTCAGTACTTC.

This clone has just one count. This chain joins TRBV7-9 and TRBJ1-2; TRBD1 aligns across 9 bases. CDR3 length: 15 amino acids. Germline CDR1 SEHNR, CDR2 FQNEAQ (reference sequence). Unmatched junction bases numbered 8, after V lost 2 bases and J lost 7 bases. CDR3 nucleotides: TGTGCCAGCAGCTTAACCGGGACAGGGTTAGGTGGCTACACCTTC. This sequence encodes CASSLTGTGLGGYTF. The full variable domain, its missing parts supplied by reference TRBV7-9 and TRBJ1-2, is DTGVSQNPRHKITKRGQNVTFRCDPISEHNRLYWYRQTLGQGPEFLTYFQNEAQLEKSRLLSDRFSAERPKGSFSTLEIQRTEQGDSAMYLCASSLTGTGLGGYTFGSGTRLTVV.

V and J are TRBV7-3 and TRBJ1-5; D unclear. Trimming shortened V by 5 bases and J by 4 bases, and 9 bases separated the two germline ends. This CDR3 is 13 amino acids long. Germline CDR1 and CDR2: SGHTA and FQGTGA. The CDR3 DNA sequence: TGTGCCAGCAGCGCCGACTTAAATCAGCCCCAGCATTTT. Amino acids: CASSADLNQPQHF.

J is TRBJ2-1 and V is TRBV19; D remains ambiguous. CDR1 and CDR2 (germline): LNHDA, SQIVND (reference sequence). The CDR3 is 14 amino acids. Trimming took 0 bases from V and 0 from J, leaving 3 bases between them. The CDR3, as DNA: TGTGCCAGTAGTATAGACCACTCCTACAATGAGCAGTTCTTC. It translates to CASSIDHSYNEQFF. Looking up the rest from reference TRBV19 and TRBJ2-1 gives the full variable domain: DGGITQSPKYLFRKEGQNVTLSCEQNLNHDAMYWYRQDPGQGLRLIYYSQIVNDFQKGDIAEGYSVSREKKESFPLTVTSAQKNPTAFYLCASSIDHSYNEQFFGPGTRLTVL.

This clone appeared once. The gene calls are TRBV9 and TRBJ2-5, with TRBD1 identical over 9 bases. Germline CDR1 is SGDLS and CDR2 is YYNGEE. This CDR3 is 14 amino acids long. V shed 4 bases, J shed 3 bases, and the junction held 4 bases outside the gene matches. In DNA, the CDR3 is TGTGCCAGCAGCCCCCGGACAGGGGAAGAGACCCAGTACTTC. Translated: CASSPRTGEETQYF.

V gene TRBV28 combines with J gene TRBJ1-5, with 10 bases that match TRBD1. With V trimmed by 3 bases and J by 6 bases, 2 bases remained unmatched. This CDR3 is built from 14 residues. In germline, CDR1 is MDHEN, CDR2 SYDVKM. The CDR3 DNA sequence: TGTGCCAGCAGTTTGACAGGGGGCGGTCAGCCCCAGCATTTT. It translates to CASSLTGGGQPQHF. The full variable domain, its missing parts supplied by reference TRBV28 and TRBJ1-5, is DVKVTQSSRYLVKRTGEKVFLECVQDMDHENMFWYRQDPGLGLRLIYFSYDVKMKEKGDIPEGYSVSREKKERFSLILESASTNQTSMYLCASSLTGGGQPQHFGDGTRLSIL.

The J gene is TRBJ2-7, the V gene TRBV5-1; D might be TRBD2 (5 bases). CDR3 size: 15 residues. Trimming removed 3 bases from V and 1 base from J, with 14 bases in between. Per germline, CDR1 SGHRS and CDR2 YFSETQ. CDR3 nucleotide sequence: TGCGCCAGCAGCTCCCCGGGGAGTGGGTCCTACGAGCAGTACTTC. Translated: CASSSPGSGSYEQYF.

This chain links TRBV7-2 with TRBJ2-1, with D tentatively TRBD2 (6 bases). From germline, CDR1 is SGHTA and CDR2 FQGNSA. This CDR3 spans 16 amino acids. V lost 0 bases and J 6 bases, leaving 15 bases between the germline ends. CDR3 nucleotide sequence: TGTGCCAGCAGCTTAGCGATCGGGACTTACACCAATGAGCAGTTCTTC. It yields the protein CASSLAIGTYTNEQFF.

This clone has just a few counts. The CDR3 DNA sequence: TGTGCCAGCAGTCCCCGACAGCTTTCTGGAAACACCATATATTTT. Translation: CASSPRQLSGNTIYF. The V gene is TRBV28, the J gene TRBJ1-3, with TRBD1 as a possible D gene (5 bases). The CDR3 is 15 residues long. The ends were cut back, 5 bases at V and 1 base at J, with 12 bases in the middle. Per germline, CDR1 MDHEN and CDR2 SYDVKM.

CDR3 bases: TGTGCCACCGAGCGGGACGCGAACACCGGGGAGCTGTTTTTT. It specifies CATERDANTGELFF. The genes are TRBV19 and TRBJ2-2, with 7 bases aligning to TRBD2. Trimming took 10 bases from V and 0 from J; bases not matched to a gene: 5. This CDR3 has 14 residues. CDR1 and CDR2 from the germline V gene are LNHDA and SQIVND (reference sequence).

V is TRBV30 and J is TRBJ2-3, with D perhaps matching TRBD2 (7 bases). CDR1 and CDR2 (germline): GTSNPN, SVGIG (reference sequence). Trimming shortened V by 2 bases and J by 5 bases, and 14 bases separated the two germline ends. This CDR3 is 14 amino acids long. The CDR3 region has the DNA TGTGCCTGGAGTAAGGGGGGAGGGCTAGATACGCAGTATTTT. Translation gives CAWSKGGGLDTQYF.

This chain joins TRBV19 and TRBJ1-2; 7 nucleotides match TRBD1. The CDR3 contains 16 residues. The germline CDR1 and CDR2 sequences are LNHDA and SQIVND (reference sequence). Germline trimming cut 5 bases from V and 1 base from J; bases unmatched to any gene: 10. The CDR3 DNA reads TGTGCCAGTAGTGCCCTAGGGACAGATAGTAACTATGGCTACACCTTC. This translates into CASSALGTDSNYGYTF.

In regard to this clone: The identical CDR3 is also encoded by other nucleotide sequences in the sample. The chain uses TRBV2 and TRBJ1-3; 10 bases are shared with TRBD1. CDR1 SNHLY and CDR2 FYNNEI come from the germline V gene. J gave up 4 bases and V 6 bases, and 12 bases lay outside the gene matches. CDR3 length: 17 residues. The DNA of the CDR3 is TGTGCCAGCAGCTTATCGGGACAGGGGTCCACAGGAAACACCATATATTTT. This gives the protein CASSLSGQGSTGNTIYF.

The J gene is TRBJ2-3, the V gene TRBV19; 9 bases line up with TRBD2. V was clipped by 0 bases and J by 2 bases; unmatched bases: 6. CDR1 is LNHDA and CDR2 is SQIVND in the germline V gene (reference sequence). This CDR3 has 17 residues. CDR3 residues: CASSIEVLAGNTDTQYF. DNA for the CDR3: TGTGCCAGTAGTATAGAGGTACTAGCGGGTAACACAGATACGCAGTATTTT.

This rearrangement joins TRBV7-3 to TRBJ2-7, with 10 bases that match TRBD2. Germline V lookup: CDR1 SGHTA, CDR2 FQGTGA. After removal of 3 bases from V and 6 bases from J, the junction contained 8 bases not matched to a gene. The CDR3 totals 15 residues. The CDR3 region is CASSLTVAGGTEQYF. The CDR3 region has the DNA TGTGCCAGCAGCTTGACGGTAGCGGGAGGTACCGAGCAGTACTTC.

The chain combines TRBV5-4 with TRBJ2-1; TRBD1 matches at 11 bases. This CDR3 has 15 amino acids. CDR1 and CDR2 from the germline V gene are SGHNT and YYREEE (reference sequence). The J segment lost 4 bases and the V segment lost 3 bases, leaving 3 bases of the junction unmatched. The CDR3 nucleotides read TGTGCCAGCAGCTGGGGGACAGGGGGTTACAATGAGCAGTTCTTC. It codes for CASSWGTGGYNEQFF.

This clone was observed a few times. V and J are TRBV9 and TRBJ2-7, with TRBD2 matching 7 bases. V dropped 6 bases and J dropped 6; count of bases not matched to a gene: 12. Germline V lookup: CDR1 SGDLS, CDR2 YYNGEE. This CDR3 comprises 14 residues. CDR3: CASTRTSEGFEQYF. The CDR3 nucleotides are TGTGCCAGCACCCGGACTAGTGAGGGGTTCGAGCAGTACTTC.

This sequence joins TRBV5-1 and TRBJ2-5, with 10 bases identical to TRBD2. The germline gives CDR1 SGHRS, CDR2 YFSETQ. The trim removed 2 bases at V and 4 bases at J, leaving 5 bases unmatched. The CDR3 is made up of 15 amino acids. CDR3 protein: CASSFPSGSGETQYF. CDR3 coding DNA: TGCGCCAGCAGCTTCCCTAGCGGGAGTGGAGAGACCCAGTACTTC. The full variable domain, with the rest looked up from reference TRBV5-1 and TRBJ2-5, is KAGVTQTPRYLIKTRGQQVTLSCSPISGHRSVSWYQQTPGQGLQFLFEYFSETQRNKGNFPGRFSGRQFSNSRSEMNVSTLELGDSALYLCASSFPSGSGETQYFGPGTRLLVL.

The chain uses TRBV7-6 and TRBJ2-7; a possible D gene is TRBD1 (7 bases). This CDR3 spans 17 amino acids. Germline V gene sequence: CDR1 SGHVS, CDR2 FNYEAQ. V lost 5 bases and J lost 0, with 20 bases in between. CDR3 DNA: TGTGCCAGCAGCCGTCAAGCGTCAGGGGGGAGCTCCTACGAGCAGTACTTC. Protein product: CASSRQASGGSSYEQYF.

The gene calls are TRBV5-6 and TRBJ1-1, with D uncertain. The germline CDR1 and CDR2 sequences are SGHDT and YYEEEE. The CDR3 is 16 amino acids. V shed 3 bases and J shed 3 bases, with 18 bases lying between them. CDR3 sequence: CASSSDIARGDTEAFF. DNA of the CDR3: TGTGCCAGCAGCTCTGACATCGCCCGGGGTGACACTGAAGCTTTCTTT.

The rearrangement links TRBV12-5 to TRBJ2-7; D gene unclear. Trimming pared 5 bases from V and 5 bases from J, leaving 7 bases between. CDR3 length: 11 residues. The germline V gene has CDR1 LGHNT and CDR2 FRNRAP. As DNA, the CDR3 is TGTGCTAGTGGTCCAGGTAACGAGCAGTACTTC. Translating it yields CASGPGNEQYF.

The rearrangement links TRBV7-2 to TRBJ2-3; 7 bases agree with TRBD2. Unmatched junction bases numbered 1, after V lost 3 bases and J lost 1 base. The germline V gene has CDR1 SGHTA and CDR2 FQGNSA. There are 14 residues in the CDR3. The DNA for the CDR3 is TGTGCCAGCAGCTTGGCGGGAGGCACAGATACGCAGTATTTT. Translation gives CASSLAGGTDTQYF.

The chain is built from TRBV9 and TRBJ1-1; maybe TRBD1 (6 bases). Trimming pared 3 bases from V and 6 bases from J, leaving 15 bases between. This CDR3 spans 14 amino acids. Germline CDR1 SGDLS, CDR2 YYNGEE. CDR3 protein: CASSAAQGAPEAFF. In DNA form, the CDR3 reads TGTGCCAGCAGCGCCGCACAGGGAGCGCCTGAAGCTTTCTTT.

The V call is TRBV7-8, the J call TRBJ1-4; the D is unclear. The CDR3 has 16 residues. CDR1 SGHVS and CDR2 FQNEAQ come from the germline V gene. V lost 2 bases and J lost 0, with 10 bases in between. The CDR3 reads CASSLRPSATNEKLFF. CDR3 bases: TGTGCCAGCAGCTTACGGCCTAGTGCAACTAATGAAAAACTGTTTTTT.

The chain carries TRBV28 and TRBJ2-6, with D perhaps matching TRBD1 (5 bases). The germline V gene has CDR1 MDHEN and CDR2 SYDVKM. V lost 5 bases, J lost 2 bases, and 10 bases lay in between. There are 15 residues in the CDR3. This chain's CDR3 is CASSDQGAGANVLTF. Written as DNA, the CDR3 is TGTGCCAGCAGTGATCAGGGTGCTGGGGCCAACGTCCTGACTTTC.

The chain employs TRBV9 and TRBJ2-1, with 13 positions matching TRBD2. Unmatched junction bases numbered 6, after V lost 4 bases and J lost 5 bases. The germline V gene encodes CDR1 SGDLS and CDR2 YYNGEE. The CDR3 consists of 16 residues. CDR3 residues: CASSPLGLAGNNEQFF. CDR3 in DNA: TGTGCCAGCAGCCCCTTGGGACTAGCGGGAAACAATGAGCAGTTCTTC.

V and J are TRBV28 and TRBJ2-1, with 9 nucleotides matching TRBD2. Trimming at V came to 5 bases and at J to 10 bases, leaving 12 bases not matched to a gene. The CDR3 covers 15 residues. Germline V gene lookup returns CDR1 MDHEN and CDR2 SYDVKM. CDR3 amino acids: CASSSSGSRYWEQFF. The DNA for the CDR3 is TGTGCCAGCAGTAGTAGCGGGAGTCGTTATTGGGAGCAGTTCTTC.